This T cell receptor beta chain was identified during a study of response to subunit inactivated influenza vaccine. Ten or more counts support this clonotype. Its specificity is not known. One junction end does not reproduce the germline sequence, and a read error may be involved. Study outcomes and limitations: T cells newly recruited by each seasonal influenza vaccination are few, the authors suggested.

CDR1 is LGHNA and CDR2 is YSLEER in the germline V gene. This CDR3 has 12 residues. One entry per CDR3 protein results from TCRdb running MiXCR on the RT-PCR reads. This table has approximately 490,000 distinct CDR3 sequences, 6.5% to 8% appearing once. The material was PBMCs from blood, obtained less than 25 months after vaccination. The J gene is TRBJ2-1, the V gene TRBV4-3, with D maybe TRBD2 (5 bases). This sequence originates from a man aged 45 to 75 who received an inactivated influenza vaccine. In DNA, the CDR3 is TGTGCCAGCAGCCAAGATCGAGGGGAGCAGTTCTTC. It codes for CASSQDRGEQFF.